The source of this T cell receptor beta chain is a study of T cells in Graves' hyperthyroidism and ophthalmopathy. At the level of the study: Peripheral blood specimens were obtained at initial diagnosis, prior to any treatment. Study-level points and caveats: Most thyroid clonotypes that were expanded above 0.001 also turned up in blood. Prediction of ophthalmopathy progression came a median roughly 6.6 months pre-onset.

The CDR3 is 17 residues long. The germline V gene has CDR1 SGHRS and CDR2 YFSETQ. RNA transcripts provided the source from which TCR beta CDR3 regions were amplified. HTBI primers drove first-round RT-PCR of the TCR CDR3. MiXCR was run by TCRdb on the multiplex PCR reads, yielding one entry per CDR3 protein. The data show around 500,000 distinct CDR3 sequences, with about 22% seen just once and about 53% held by the top ten. On this clonotype itself: What it binds is not known. An end of the junction differs from the germline gene, which may be a read error.

The chain carries TRBV5-1 and TRBJ2-1, with 10 bases lining up with TRBD2. Source material: blood. This TCR came from a woman aged 65 to 85 with Graves' ophthalmopathy. CDR3 sequence reads: CASSLTLLAGHYNEQFF. CDR3 nucleotides: TGTGCCAGCAGCCTTACCTTACTAGCGGGACACTACAATGAGCAGTTCTTC.